This paragraph reports one T cell receptor beta chain. Its specific antigen is unknown. A much more abundant neighbour one base away suggests this may be a read error. Its CDR3 holds 16 amino acids, cysteine through phenylalanine. Of all the DNA, just the CDR3 is kept, 48 bases in frame from base 1. Trimming removed 5 bases from V and 7 bases from J; the gene matches leave 14 bases unexplained. The germline V gene sets CDR1 to MGHDK and CDR2 to SYGVNS. The data belong to a study of T cell repertoires in cytomegalovirus infection (dated by TCRdb to between 2019 and 2020). For context, the study as a whole: Donor HLA type was relevant to the analysis, because carriage of CMV infection together with the matching HLA type was indicated by public TCR beta signatures. The investigation overall reported the following: In both this cohort and an independent cohort of some 380 donors, the cumulative frequency of public TCR beta family members distinguished carriers of CMV infection plus the relevant HLA type. In the ex vivo response, HLA-C-restricted CMV-specific TCR beta clonotypes were dominant, and in two of eight donors the single most frequent clonotype came from this HLA-C-restricted group.

TCRdb lists the instrument as Illumina HiSeq 1500. TCRdb ran its own pipeline on the public reads, namely fastp trimming at Q25 and MiXCR clone calling, and kept in-frame beta chains. Here each entry gathers all rows of one CDR3 protein and keeps the most common genes and DNA. Across this sample there are more than 650,000 distinct CDR3 sequences, with 35% seen only once. The biggest ten clones account for roughly 2.9% of the sample. The chain links TRBV25-1 with TRBJ1-2; the junction holds 9 bases that match TRBD1. The TCR was taken from a human donor in good health (CMV status not recorded). Some clones in this sample may be carry-over from other donors' samples. Material for sequencing was PBMCs. The DNA sequence follows: TGTGCCAGCAGTCCCCACTTGGTACAGGGGGCCGGTGGCTACACCTTC. Its protein product is CASSPHLVQGAGGYTF.